This T cell receptor beta chain comes out of a study of blood T cell repertoires in COVID-19. Clones were read by immunoSEQ multiplex PCR, and TCRdb kept only the in-frame ones, dropping some. This sample yields around 120,000 clones, of which 90% are seen a single time; 3.8% belongs to the top ten. Input material: peripheral blood. This sequence originates from a woman aged 60-70 years with COVID-19, enrolled during active disease.

The CDR3: CASSLGGQGATYYNEQFF. As DNA, the CDR3 is TGTGCCAGCAGCTTGGGGGGACAGGGGGCGACTTACTACAATGAGCAGTTCTTC. The chain couples TRBV5-4 to TRBJ2-1; TRBD1 matches 12 bases. Trimming took 0 bases from V and 3 from J; bases not matched to a gene: 7. This CDR3 has 18 amino acids. Germline assignment: CDR1 SGHNT and CDR2 YYREEE (reference sequence).